This TCR beta chain was profiled in a study of T-cell memory formation after mild COVID-19. Across the study: The study found TCR clusters largely donor specific.

Concerning this clonotype: The antigen is unknown.

TCRdb re-called the 5' RACE reads with MiXCR, one entry per CDR3 protein. The data hold fewer than 450,000 distinct CDR3 sequences, with under 25% observed a single time. Study-wide results and caveats: Prior to infection, memory already included some responding clones, suggesting cross-reactive memory joined.

V was trimmed by 6 bases and J by 0 bases, leaving 9 bases between them. The CDR3 has 14 amino acids. The TCR was taken from an adult woman who had mild COVID-19 (a few samples of this study predate the infection). Cell type and time point are not known. Material: PBMCs or a T cell subset sorted from them (not recorded which). The rearrangement joins TRBV12-3 or TRBV12-4 to TRBJ1-3; D call uncertain. CDR3 DNA sequence: TGTGCCAGCAGCTCCAGCCGCTCTGGAAACACCATATATTTT. Protein: CASSSSRSGNTIYF.